The 21 T cell receptor beta chains below were found in one sample sequenced in a study of T cell responses to AZD1222 COVID-19 vaccine. Profiling relied on immunoSEQ multiplex PCR, and the TCRdb table lists in-frame clones only, not all of them. The profile shows nearly 110,000 clones, 75% to 90% of them singletons. Here the sequenced sample was peripheral blood, taken on day 0 of AZD1222 vaccination. Receptor source: an adult in good health.

The rearrangement links TRBV2 to TRBJ2-1; the D gene is possibly TRBD2 (6 bases). CDR3 length: 16 residues. With 7 bases removed from V and 0 bases from J, the gap between germline ends came to 16 bases. Looked up from germline, CDR1 is SNHLY and CDR2 is FYNNEI. The CDR3 bases are TGTGCCAGCAATAACCCGGGAGCAGCCTCCTACAATGAGCAGTTCTTC. It codes for CASNNPGAASYNEQFF.

The gene calls are TRBV5-4 and TRBJ2-1, with 9 bases aligning to TRBD1. Germline V lookup: CDR1 SGHNT, CDR2 YYREEE (reference sequence). V was clipped by 4 bases and J by 8 bases; unmatched bases: 7. The length of the CDR3 is 14 residues. CDR3 DNA sequence: TGTGCCAGCAGCCTAAGCCGGACAGGGGATGAGCAGTTCTTC. Translation: CASSLSRTGDEQFF.

J is TRBJ2-1 and V is TRBV18; 9 nucleotides match TRBD1. This CDR3 has 16 residues. Germline CDR1 KGHSH, CDR2 LQKENI. Trimming took 3 bases from V and 5 from J; bases not matched to a gene: 8. CDR3 in DNA: TGTGCCAGCTCACCCATGACAGGGGGAATCGACAATGAGCAGTTCTTC. Amino acid sequence: CASSPMTGGIDNEQFF.

The V and J genes are TRBV19 and TRBJ1-1, with no clear D. There are 13 residues in the CDR3. Trimming cost V 7 bases and J 3 bases, with 12 bases left between them. Germline values: CDR1 LNHDA, CDR2 SQIVND (reference sequence). CDR3 in amino acids: CASTITGHTEAFF. CDR3 DNA sequence: TGTGCCAGTACCATCACCGGCCACACTGAAGCTTTCTTT.

The rearrangement joins TRBV7-9 to TRBJ1-1, with D unresolved. Germline CDR1 is SEHNR and CDR2 is FQNEAQ (reference sequence). There are 12 residues in the CDR3. Deletions cut 5 bases from V and 11 bases from J, with 15 bases between. CDR3 amino acids: CASSAGLREAFF. As DNA, the CDR3 is TGTGCCAGCAGCGCCGGACTCCGTGAGGCTTTCTTT.

In this sample, this clone turned up once. CDR3 in amino acids: CASNHPGDTEAFF. The CDR3 nucleotides read TGTGCCAGCAACCACCCCGGGGACACTGAAGCTTTCTTT. The chain couples TRBV6-6 to TRBJ1-1; D is uncertain. Looked up from germline, CDR1 is MNHNY and CDR2 is SVGAGI (reference sequence). V lost 7 bases and J lost 3, with 12 bases in between. The CDR3 consists of 13 residues.

The V and J genes are TRBV7-9 and TRBJ2-2; D is undetermined. The CDR3 has 15 residues. Trimming left V 5 bases short and J 1 base short, with 11 bases between. Germline CDR1 SEHNR, CDR2 FQNEAQ (reference sequence). The CDR3 sequence is CASSIPIMNTGELFF. In DNA form, the CDR3 reads TGTGCCAGCAGCATCCCCATCATGAACACCGGGGAGCTGTTTTTT.

The gene calls are TRBV10-2 and TRBJ1-2; 10 bases map to TRBD1. Germline assignment: CDR1 WSHSY and CDR2 SAAADI. With 2 bases clipped from V and 2 bases from J, the junction kept 2 bases outside the gene matches. This CDR3 is 15 amino acids long. CDR3: CASSETDRGNYGYTF. CDR3 DNA: TGCGCCAGCAGTGAGACGGACAGGGGGAACTATGGCTACACCTTC.

This sequence joins TRBV20-1 and TRBJ2-3, with 9 positions matching TRBD2. Trimming removed 3 bases from V and 2 bases from J; junction bases left unmatched: 12. Germline values: CDR1 DFQATT, CDR2 SNEGSKA (reference sequence). The CDR3 is 17 amino acids. CDR3 in DNA: TGCAGTGCTAGTGTTATCGCGGGAGGGCCTAACACAGATACGCAGTATTTT. Translation gives CSASVIAGGPNTDTQYF.

This clone was recorded once. V gene TRBV5-6 combines with J gene TRBJ1-4; D unclear. This CDR3 comprises 17 residues. Germline CDR1 reads SGHDT; CDR2 reads YYEEEE. V dropped 1 base and J dropped 0 bases, with 13 bases sitting between them. For the CDR3, the DNA is TGTGCCAGCAGCTTGTTGGCCGGCCGAACAACTAATGAAAAACTGTTTTTT. Amino acids: CASSLLAGRTTNEKLFF.

The chain recombines TRBV27 with TRBJ2-5; 9 bases align to TRBD1. V was pared by 3 bases and J by 2 bases, with 4 bases of the junction left unmatched. This CDR3 has 15 amino acids. Germline lookup yields CDR1 MNHEY and CDR2 SMNVEV (reference sequence). This CDR3 is CASSFLGTGQETQYF. The CDR3 region has the DNA TGTGCCAGCAGTTTCCTCGGGACAGGGCAAGAGACCCAGTACTTC.

The genes are TRBV9 and TRBJ1-6; no reliable D call. The V and J ends lost 0 bases and 6 bases respectively, with 10 bases between them. This CDR3 is 15 amino acids long. The germline V gene has CDR1 SGDLS and CDR2 YYNGEE. This CDR3 is CASSVDVVGNSPLHF. The CDR3 region has the DNA TGTGCCAGCAGCGTAGACGTGGTCGGTAATTCACCCCTCCACTTT. Complete variable domain (other parts from reference TRBV9 and TRBJ1-6): DSGVTQTPKHLITATGQRVTLRCSPRSGDLSVYWYQQSLDQGLQFLIQYYNGEERAKGNILERFSAQQFPDLHSELNLSSLELGDSALYFCASSVDVVGNSPLHFGNGTRLTVT.

The chain employs TRBV19 and TRBJ2-1; perhaps D is TRBD1 or TRBD2 (6 bases each). CDR3 length equals 14 residues. Trimming took 4 bases from V and 4 from J, leaving 11 bases between them. In germline, CDR1 is LNHDA, CDR2 SQIVND (reference sequence). In nucleotides, the CDR3 is TGTGCCAGTAGTACGAGAGGGGGGTACAATGAGCAGTTCTTC. Protein product: CASSTRGGYNEQFF.

The rearrangement joins TRBV6-5 to TRBJ1-2; 7 positions agree with TRBD1. Per germline, CDR1 MNHEY and CDR2 SVGAGI. This CDR3 comprises 15 residues. V gave up 2 bases and J gave up 3 bases; unmatched junction bases: 6. The CDR3 sequence is CASSYGPGTDYGYTF. CDR3 bases: TGTGCCAGCAGTTACGGCCCTGGGACAGACTATGGCTACACCTTC.

The sample holds one count of this clone. J is TRBJ1-4 and V is TRBV5-1; tentative D call: TRBD1 (6 bases). The CDR3 runs 14 residues. V was cut by 4 bases and J by 1 base, with 8 bases left in between. The germline V gene encodes CDR1 SGHRS and CDR2 YFSETQ. CDR3 region: CASSLDRTNEKLFF. In nucleotides, the CDR3 is TGCGCCAGCAGCCTGGACAGAACTAATGAAAAACTGTTTTTT.

The rearrangement uses TRBV2 and TRBJ2-3, with 9 nucleotides matching TRBD2. J gave up 2 bases and V 7 bases, and 7 bases lay outside the gene matches. CDR3 size: 15 residues. Germline CDR1 reads SNHLY; CDR2 reads FYNNEI. The CDR3 region has the DNA TGTGCCAGCATGACTAGCGGACATAACACAGATACGCAGTATTTT. Its protein is CASMTSGHNTDTQYF.

This clone was detected once. The CDR3 loop is CASSESSGRPSYNEQFF. The CDR3 bases are TGCGCCAGCAGTGAGTCCAGCGGGAGGCCCTCCTACAATGAGCAGTTCTTC. This rearrangement joins TRBV10-1 to TRBJ2-1; 9 positions match TRBD2. The CDR3 covers 17 residues. Germline trimming cut 0 bases from V and 0 bases from J; bases unmatched to any gene: 3. Germline values: CDR1 WNHNN, CDR2 SYGVQD (reference sequence).

The chain employs TRBV3-1 (or the pseudogene TRBV3-2) and TRBJ1-1; D is undetermined. Germline assignment: CDR1 LGHDT and CDR2 YNNKEL (reference sequence). Trimming pared 0 bases from V and 5 bases from J, leaving 10 bases between. The CDR3 runs to 14 residues. CDR3: CASSQERGGTEAFF. The CDR3 DNA reads TGTGCCAGCAGCCAAGAGCGGGGAGGGACTGAAGCTTTCTTT.

The rearrangement joins TRBV19 to TRBJ1-5; 8 nucleotides agree with TRBD1. The CDR3 extends over 15 amino acids. Germline CDR1 LNHDA, CDR2 SQIVND (reference sequence). Trimming took 5 bases from V and 3 from J; bases not matched to a gene: 6. The DNA of the CDR3 is TGTGCCAGTAGTTCCCTACAGGGGGTCAATCAGCCCCAGCATTTT. Its protein is CASSSLQGVNQPQHF.

V gene TRBV6-6 combines with J gene TRBJ1-2; 7 bases map to TRBD1. This CDR3 is built from 14 residues. The germline V gene has CDR1 MNHNY and CDR2 SVGAGI (reference sequence). J gave up 6 bases and V 5 bases, and 9 bases lay outside the gene matches. CDR3 protein: CASSAGRQGNGYTF. The CDR3, as DNA: TGTGCCAGCAGTGCAGGTCGACAGGGAAATGGCTACACCTTC.

This chain uses TRBV15 with TRBJ1-5, with D possibly being TRBD1 (5 bases). V lost 2 bases and J 8 bases, leaving 10 bases between the germline ends. CDR3 size: 13 residues. CDR1 LNHNV and CDR2 YYDKDF come from the germline V gene (reference sequence). The CDR3, as DNA: TGTGCCACCAGCAGACAGGGAGCGGAGCCCCAGCATTTT. Its protein is CATSRQGAEPQHF.